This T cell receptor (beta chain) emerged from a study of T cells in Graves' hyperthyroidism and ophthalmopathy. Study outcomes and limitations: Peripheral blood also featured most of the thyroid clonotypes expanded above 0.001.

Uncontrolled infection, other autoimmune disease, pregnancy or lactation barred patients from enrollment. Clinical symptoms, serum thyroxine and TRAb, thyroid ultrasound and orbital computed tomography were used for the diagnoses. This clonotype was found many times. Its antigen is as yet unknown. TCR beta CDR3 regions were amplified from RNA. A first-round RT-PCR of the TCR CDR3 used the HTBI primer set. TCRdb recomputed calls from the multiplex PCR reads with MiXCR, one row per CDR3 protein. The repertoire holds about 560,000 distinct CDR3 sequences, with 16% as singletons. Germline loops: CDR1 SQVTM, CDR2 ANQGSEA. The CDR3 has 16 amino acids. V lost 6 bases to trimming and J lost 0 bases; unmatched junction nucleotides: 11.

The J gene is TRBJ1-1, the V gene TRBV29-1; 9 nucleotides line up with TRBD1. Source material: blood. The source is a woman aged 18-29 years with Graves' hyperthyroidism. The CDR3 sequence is CSVALTGGLMNTEAFF. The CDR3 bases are TGCAGCGTGGCACTAACAGGGGGCCTGATGAACACTGAAGCTTTCTTT.